What follows is one T cell receptor (beta chain) and its context. V lost 0 bases and J lost 5, with 13 bases in between. This CDR3 region has 15 residues. CDR1 MNHNS and CDR2 SASEGT come from the germline V gene. The record originates from a study of siplizumab effects on memory and regulatory T cells. Some clones are missing from TCRdb's copy, which holds only in-frame ones; the method was immunoSEQ multiplex PCR. The sample holds approximately 100,000 clones, roughly 94% seen once. The rearrangement uses TRBV6-1 and TRBJ1-1, with D maybe TRBD1 (5 bases). Sequencing used Tregs sorted from blood. The receptor was derived from a human donor in good health. CDR3 in amino acids: CASSEAAWGLTEAFF. Written as DNA, the CDR3 is TGTGCCAGCAGTGAAGCAGCATGGGGGTTGACTGAAGCTTTCTTT.